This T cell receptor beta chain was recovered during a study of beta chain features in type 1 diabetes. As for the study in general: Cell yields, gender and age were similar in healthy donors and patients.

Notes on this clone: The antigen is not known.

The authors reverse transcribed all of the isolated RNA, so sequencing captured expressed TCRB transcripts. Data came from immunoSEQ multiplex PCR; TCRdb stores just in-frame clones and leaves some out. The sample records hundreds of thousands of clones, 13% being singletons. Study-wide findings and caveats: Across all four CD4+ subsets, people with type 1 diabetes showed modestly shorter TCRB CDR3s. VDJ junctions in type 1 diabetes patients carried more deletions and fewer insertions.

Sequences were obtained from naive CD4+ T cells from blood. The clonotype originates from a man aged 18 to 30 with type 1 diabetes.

CDR3 sequence reads: CASSEGASRAGYTF. DNA for the CDR3: TGTGCCAGCAGTGAAGGGGCCTCCAGGGCTGGCTACACCTTC. V gene TRBV6-1 combines with J gene TRBJ1-2; weak D call: TRBD1 (5 bases). Germline loops: CDR1 MNHNS, CDR2 SASEGT. Deletions cut 1 base from V and 7 bases from J, with 13 bases between. This CDR3 spans 14 amino acids.